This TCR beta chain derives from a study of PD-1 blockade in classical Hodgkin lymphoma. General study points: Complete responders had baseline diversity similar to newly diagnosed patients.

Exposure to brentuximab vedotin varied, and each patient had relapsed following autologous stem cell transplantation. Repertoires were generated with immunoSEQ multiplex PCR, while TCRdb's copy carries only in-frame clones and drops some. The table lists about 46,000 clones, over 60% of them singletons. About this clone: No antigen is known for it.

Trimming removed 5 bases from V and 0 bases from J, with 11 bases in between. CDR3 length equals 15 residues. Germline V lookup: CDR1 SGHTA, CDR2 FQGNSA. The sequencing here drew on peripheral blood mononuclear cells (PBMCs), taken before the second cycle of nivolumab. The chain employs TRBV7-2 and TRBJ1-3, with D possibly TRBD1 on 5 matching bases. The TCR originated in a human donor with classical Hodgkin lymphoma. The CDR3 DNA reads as TGTGCCAGCAGCACCGACAGCCACTCTGGAAACACCATATATTTT. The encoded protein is CASSTDSHSGNTIYF. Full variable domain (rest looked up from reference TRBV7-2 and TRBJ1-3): GAGVSQSPSNKVTEKGKDVELRCDPISGHTALYWYRQSLGQGLEFLIYFQGNSAPDKSGLPSDRFSAERTGGSVSTLTIQRTQQEDSAVYLCASSTDSHSGNTIYFGEGSWLTVV.